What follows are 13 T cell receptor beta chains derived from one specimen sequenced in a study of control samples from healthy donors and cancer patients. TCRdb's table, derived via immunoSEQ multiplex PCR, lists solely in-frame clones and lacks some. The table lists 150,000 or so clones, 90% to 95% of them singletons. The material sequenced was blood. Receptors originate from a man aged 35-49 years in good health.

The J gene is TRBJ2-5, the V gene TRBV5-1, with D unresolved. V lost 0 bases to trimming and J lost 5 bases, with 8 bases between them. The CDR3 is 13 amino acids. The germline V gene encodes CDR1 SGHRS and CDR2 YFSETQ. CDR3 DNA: TGCGCCAGCAGCTTGGTACTGCTGGAGACCCAGTACTTC. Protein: CASSLVLLETQYF. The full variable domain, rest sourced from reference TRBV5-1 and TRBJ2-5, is KAGVTQTPRYLIKTRGQQVTLSCSPISGHRSVSWYQQTPGQGLQFLFEYFSETQRNKGNFPGRFSGRQFSNSRSEMNVSTLELGDSALYLCASSLVLLETQYFGPGTRLLVL.

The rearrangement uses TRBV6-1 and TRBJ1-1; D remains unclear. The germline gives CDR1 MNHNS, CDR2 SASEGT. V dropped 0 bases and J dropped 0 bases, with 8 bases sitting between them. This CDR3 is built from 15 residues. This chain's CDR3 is CASSEASTLNTEAFF. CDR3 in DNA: TGTGCCAGCAGTGAAGCCTCAACCCTGAACACTGAAGCTTTCTTT.

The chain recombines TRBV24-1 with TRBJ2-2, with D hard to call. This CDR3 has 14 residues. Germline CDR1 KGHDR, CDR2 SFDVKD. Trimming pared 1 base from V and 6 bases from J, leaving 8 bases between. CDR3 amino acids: CATSDFPGSGELFF. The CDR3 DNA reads TGTGCCACCAGTGATTTTCCGGGTTCCGGGGAGCTGTTTTTT.

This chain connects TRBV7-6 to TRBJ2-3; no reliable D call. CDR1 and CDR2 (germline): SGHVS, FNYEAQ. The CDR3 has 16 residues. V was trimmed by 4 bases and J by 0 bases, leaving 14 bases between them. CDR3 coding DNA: TGTGCCAGCAGCTCGAAGCAGCCCGGGAGCACAGATACGCAGTATTTT. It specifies CASSSKQPGSTDTQYF. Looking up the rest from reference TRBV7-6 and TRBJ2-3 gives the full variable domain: GAGVSQSPRYKVTKRGQDVALRCDPISGHVSLYWYRQALGQGPEFLTYFNYEAQQDKSGLPNDRFSAERPEGSISTLTIQRTEQRDSAMYRCASSSKQPGSTDTQYFGPGTRLTVL.

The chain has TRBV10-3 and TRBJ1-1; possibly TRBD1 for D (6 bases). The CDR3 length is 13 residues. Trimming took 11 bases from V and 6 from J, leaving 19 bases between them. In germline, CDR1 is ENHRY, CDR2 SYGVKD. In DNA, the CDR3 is TGTGCCGGGGGAGCCGTGAGGGGGGCTGAAGCTTTCTTT. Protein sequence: CAGGAVRGAEAFF.

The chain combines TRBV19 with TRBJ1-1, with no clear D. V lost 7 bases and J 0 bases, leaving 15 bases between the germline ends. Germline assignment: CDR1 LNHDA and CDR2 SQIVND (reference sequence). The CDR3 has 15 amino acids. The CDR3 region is CASTQDWDLNTEAFF. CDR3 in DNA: TGTGCCAGTACCCAGGACTGGGATCTGAACACTGAAGCTTTCTTT.

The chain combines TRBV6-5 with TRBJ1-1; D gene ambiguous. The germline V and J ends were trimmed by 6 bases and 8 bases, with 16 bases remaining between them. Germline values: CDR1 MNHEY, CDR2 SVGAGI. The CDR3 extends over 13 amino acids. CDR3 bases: TGTGCCAGCAGAACAACTCGGGCAACCGAAGCTTTCTTT. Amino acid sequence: CASRTTRATEAFF.

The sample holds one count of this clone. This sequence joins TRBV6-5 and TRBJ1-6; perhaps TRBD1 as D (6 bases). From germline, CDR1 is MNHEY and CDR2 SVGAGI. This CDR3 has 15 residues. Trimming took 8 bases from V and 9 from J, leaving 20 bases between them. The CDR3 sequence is CASLIGGREGSPLHF. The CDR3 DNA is TGTGCCAGCTTAATTGGGGGCAGGGAAGGTTCACCCCTCCACTTT.

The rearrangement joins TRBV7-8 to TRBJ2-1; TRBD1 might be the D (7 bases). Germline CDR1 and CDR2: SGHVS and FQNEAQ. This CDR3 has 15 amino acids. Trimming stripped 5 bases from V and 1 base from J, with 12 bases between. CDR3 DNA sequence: TGTGCCAGCAGCCCAGGGGGGTTTTCCTACAATGAGCAGTTCTTC. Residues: CASSPGGFSYNEQFF.

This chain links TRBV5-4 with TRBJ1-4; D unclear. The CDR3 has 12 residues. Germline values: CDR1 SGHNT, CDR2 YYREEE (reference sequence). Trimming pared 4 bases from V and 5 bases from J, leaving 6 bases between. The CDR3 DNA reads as TGTGCCAGCAGCCTTCGAAATGAAAAACTGTTTTTT. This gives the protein CASSLRNEKLFF.

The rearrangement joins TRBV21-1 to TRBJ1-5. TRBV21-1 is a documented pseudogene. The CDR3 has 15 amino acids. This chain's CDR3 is CASSNYRVGGQPQHF. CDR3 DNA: TGTGCCAGCAGCAATTACCGGGTAGGTGGTCAGCCCCAGCATTTT.

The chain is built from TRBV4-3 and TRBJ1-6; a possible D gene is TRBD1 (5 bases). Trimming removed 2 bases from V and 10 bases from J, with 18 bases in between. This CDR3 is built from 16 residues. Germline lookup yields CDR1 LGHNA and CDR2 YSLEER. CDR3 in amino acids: CASSQIPGPGDSPLHF. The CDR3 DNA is TGCGCCAGCAGCCAAATTCCAGGACCCGGGGACTCACCCCTCCACTTT.

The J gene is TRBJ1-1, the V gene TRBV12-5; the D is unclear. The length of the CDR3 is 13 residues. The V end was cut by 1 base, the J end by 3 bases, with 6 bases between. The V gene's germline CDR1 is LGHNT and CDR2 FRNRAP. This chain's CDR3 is CASGLGGDTEAFF. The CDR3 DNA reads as TGTGCTAGTGGTTTGGGGGGTGACACTGAAGCTTTCTTT.